This T cell receptor beta chain was observed in a study of T-cell memory formation after mild COVID-19 (dated by TCRdb to the early 2020s). About the full investigation: TCR sequence clusters from the two donors were found to be largely donor specific. In a couple of donors, T-cell clones that expanded and contracted after mild COVID-19 were followed by sequencing TCRalpha and TCRbeta repertoires longitudinally. Two young, previously healthy adult volunteers made up the cohort, one male and one female.

PBMCs were isolated by Ficoll-Paque density gradient centrifugation. The investigation overall reported the following: The study included only a couple of mild cases, and larger cohorts that include severe cases with pre-infection samples were judged to be necessary. Contracting CD4+ clones turned up mainly in the CM and EM memory subsets, whereas EMRA was where CD8+ clones were enriched. SARS-CoV-2 specificity was not confirmed for the second-wave clones peaking on day 37. Some responding clones were found in pre-infection memory, which suggests that pre-existing cross-reactive memory T cells took part in the SARS-CoV-2 response. Clones that contracted from day 15 to 85 showed balanced CD4/CD8 phenotypes, whereas a second wave of clones that expanded from day 15 to 37 leaned towards CD4+.

The listed sequencing device is Illumina NovaSeq 6000. cDNA libraries for TCRalpha and TCRbeta were prepared by 5'RACE using constant-segment primers, with sample barcodes and unique molecular identifiers added. RNA was extracted from every sample with Trizol reagent. Libraries were amplified in two PCR steps, with a second sample barcode and Illumina TruSeq adapters added in the second step. Sequencing of libraries was performed on an Illumina NovaSeq with 2 x 150 bp paired-end reads. In the authors' own workflow: Demultiplexing of reads and collapsing into UMI-guided consensus sequences were performed with migec v1.2.7. Using mixcr v2.1.11, UMI consensuses were aligned to TRA and TRB V and J templates and then assembled into clonotypes. A clonotype was counted as expanded or contracted only if both edgeR and NoisET called the change significant, with noise models trained on biological replicates. For edgeR calls, the cutoffs were a false discovery rate-adjusted p below 0.01 and a log2 fold-change threshold of 1. As an exploratory analysis of dynamics, PCA with hierarchical clustering was applied to max-normalized trajectories of the 1000 most abundant clonotypes. The CD4 or CD8 phenotype of responding clones was assigned using the separately sequenced CD4+ and CD8+ repertoires. TCRdb redid the processing of the public reads, applying fastp at Q25 and MiXCR, and retained in-frame beta chains. Identical CDR3 protein sequences are pooled into one entry, listed with their most common genes and DNA. It is TCRdb's table, rather than the study itself, that gives the V and J calls and clone size. Across this sample there are some 450,000 distinct CDR3 sequences, with over 15% seen only once. The ten largest clones add up to roughly 21% of the sample.

A remark on this clonotype: No cognate antigen has been identified for it. No per-base quality is available; no much larger clone lies one base away.

For this chain, trimming is 0 bases at the V end and 2 bases at the J end, and the number of junction bases without a gene match is 12. Including cysteine and phenylalanine, the CDR3 has 18 amino acids. The entry retains the CDR3 DNA only, 54 bases that are in frame from base 1. The CDR1 and CDR2 encoded by the germline V gene are SQVTM and ANQGSEA. Source material: PBMCs or a T cell subset sorted from them (not recorded which). The sequence was collected from a man between 18 and 29 years old who had mild COVID-19 (a few samples of this study predate the infection). The sample titles of this study are shuffled in the database, so cell type and time point are left out; the donor was told from shared clones. Recombination linked TRBV29-1 to TRBJ2-2; 7 bases in the junction line up with TRBD1. This receptor has the CDR3 CSVEDQTGVLSNTGELFF. The DNA is as follows: TGCAGCGTTGAAGATCAAACAGGGGTCCTTTCAAACACCGGGGAGCTGTTTTTT.